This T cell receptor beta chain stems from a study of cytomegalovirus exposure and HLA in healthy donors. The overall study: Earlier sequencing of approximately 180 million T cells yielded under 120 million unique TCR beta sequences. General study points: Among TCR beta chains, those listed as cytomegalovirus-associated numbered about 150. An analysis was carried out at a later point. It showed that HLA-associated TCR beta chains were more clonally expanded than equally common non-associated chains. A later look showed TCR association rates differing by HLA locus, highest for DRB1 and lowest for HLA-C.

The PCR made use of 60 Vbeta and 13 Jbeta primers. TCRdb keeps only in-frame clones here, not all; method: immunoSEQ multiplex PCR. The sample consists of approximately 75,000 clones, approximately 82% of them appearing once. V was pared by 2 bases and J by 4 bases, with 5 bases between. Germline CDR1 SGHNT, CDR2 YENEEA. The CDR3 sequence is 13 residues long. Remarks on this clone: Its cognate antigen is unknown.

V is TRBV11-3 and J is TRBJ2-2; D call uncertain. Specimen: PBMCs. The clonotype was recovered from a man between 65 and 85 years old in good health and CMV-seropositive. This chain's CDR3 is CASSLTGTGELFF. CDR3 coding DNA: TGTGCCAGCAGCTTAACGGGCACCGGGGAGCTGTTTTTT.